This T cell receptor beta chain comes out of a study of shared clonotypes between healthy human individuals. V was clipped by 9 bases and J by 7 bases, with 13 bases between them. Germline V gene lookup returns CDR1 MNHNS and CDR2 SASEGT. The CDR3 is 12 amino acids. Turning to this clone: Its specificity is not known.

General observations from the study: Generation probabilities were higher for clonotypes shared across all four sorted-subset donors than for unshared ones. Limited genetic and exposure-history diversity came from having few donors.

Using immunoSEQ multiplex PCR, the repertoire was profiled, and TCRdb retains in-frame clones only, with some absent. The data show about 2 million clones, about 94% seen once. Naive CD8 isolation took CD45RO-negative cells positively selected for CCR7 and excluded terminally differentiated effector memory CD45RA+ cells. All donors were Caucasian adults living in Nashville, Tennessee. Sequenced: naive CD8+ T cells sorted from blood. The chain uses TRBV6-1 and TRBJ2-1; D may correspond to TRBD1 or TRBD2 (5 bases each). This receptor was obtained from a man aged 18 to 35 in good health. CDR3 coding DNA: TGTGCCAGTTGGGTGGGGGAGAATGAGCAGTTCTTC. This sequence encodes CASWVGENEQFF.